This T cell receptor beta chain was observed in a study of blood T cells in healthy people across ages. Sample-barcoded 5' priming and a J-beta primer mix drove a second PCR of roughly 7 to 11 cycles. Each CDR3 protein is one row after TCRdb ran MiXCR on the 5' RACE reads. This table holds roughly 1.9 million distinct CDR3 sequences, around 42% found once. Germline CDR1 is MDHEN and CDR2 is SYDVKM. The CDR3 covers 15 residues. V gave up 5 bases and J gave up 6 bases, with 17 bases separating them. Sequenced: blood. The chain is built from TRBV28 and TRBJ1-5; D gene ambiguous. This receptor was obtained from a human donor in good health. The DNA of the CDR3 is TGTGCCAGCAGTCCCCCCGTGGGAGGGTCTCAGCCCCAGCATTTT. It codes for CASSPPVGGSQPQHF.